One and the same sample provided the 10 T cell receptor beta chains below, sequenced in a study of early T cells in non-severe SARS-CoV-2 infection. TCRdb re-derived calls from the 5' RACE reads in MiXCR, one entry per CDR3 protein. This sample has more than 45,000 distinct CDR3 sequences, with 4.5% to 7% found just once. Sequencing was done on a sample of whole blood. The receptors derive from an adult who was a healthcare worker with PCR-confirmed SARS-CoV-2 infection or an uninfected control (not recorded which).

The chain couples TRBV25-1 to TRBJ2-7; D uncertain. Between the trimmed V and J ends, which lost 4 bases and 4 bases, there was a span of 5 bases. Germline V CDR1 and CDR2: MGHDK, SYGVNS. This CDR3 is 11 amino acids long. The CDR3 coding sequence is TGTGCCAGCAGTGCACAGTACGAGCAGTACTTC. Translated, it gives CASSAQYEQYF.

This clonotype showed up many times. The chain recombines TRBV29-1 with TRBJ1-1; D unclear. Germline loops: CDR1 SQVTM, CDR2 ANQGSEA. The CDR3 contains 12 residues. Trimming left V 5 bases short and J 4 bases short, with 11 bases between. The DNA of the CDR3 is TGCAGCGTTAGTTTCAGCGGCACTGAAGCTTTCTTT. It encodes CSVSFSGTEAFF. Full variable domain (rest looked up from reference TRBV29-1 and TRBJ1-1): SAVISQKPSRDICQRGTSLTIQCQVDSQVTMMFWYRQQPGQSLTLIATANQGSEATYESGFVIDKFPISRPNLTFSTLTVSNMSPEDSSIYLCSVSFSGTEAFFGQGTRLTVV.

This clonotype was seen repeatedly, ten times or more. The rearrangement links TRBV5-1 to TRBJ2-5; 9 positions agree with TRBD1. Per the germline V gene, CDR1 is SGHRS and CDR2 is YFSETQ. V lost 2 bases to trimming and J lost 4 bases; unmatched junction nucleotides: 6. CDR3 length: 15 residues. CDR3 protein: CASSFEGQGRETQYF. The CDR3 DNA sequence: TGCGCCAGCAGCTTCGAGGGACAGGGTAGAGAGACCCAGTACTTC.

This clonotype has at least ten counts. This rearrangement joins TRBV7-3 to TRBJ2-2; the match to TRBD2 covers 12 bases. V was pared by 1 base and J by 0 bases, with 3 bases of the junction left unmatched. This CDR3 comprises 18 residues. CDR1 is SGHTA, CDR2 FQGTGA, per germline. The CDR3 bases are TGTGCCAGCAGCTTAATTGGGACTAGCGGGTCGAACACCGGGGAGCTGTTTTTT. Protein: CASSLIGTSGSNTGELFF.

This clonotype was seen more than once but under ten times. In DNA form, the CDR3 reads TGTGCCAGCAGCATCCTCGGAGGGGACACCGGGGAGCTGTTTTTT. Residues: CASSILGGDTGELFF. This chain uses TRBV7-8 with TRBJ2-2; D may be TRBD2 (6 bases). CDR1 SGHVS and CDR2 FQNEAQ come from the germline V gene. V was cut by 5 bases and J by 3 bases, with 13 bases left in between. The CDR3 length is 15 residues. The whole variable domain, filled in from reference TRBV7-8 and TRBJ2-2, reads GAGVSQSPRYKVAKRGQDVALRCDPISGHVSLFWYQQALGQGPEFLTYFQNEAQLDKSGLPSDRFFAERPEGSVSTLKIQRTQQEDSAVYLCASSILGGDTGELFFGEGSRLTVL.

This clonotype was detected ten times or more. This chain uses TRBV5-1 with TRBJ2-3, with 9 bases aligning to TRBD2. This CDR3 contains 17 residues. J lost 5 bases, V lost 4 bases, and 14 bases had no gene match. CDR1 SGHRS and CDR2 YFSETQ come from the germline V gene. In DNA, the CDR3 is TGCGCCAGCAGCCTCCAGCTCCAGCGGGGGGCCCGAGATACGCAGTATTTT. It codes for CASSLQLQRGARDTQYF. The complete variable domain, with remaining parts taken from reference TRBV5-1 and TRBJ2-3, reads KAGVTQTPRYLIKTRGQQVTLSCSPISGHRSVSWYQQTPGQGLQFLFEYFSETQRNKGNFPGRFSGRQFSNSRSEMNVSTLELGDSALYLCASSLQLQRGARDTQYFGPGTRLTVL.

This clonotype has a count of ten or more. J is TRBJ2-2 and V is TRBV5-1, with 9 positions matching TRBD1. V was clipped by 4 bases and J by 4 bases; unmatched bases: 17. The CDR3 sequence is 19 residues long. Per the germline V gene, CDR1 is SGHRS and CDR2 is YFSETQ. For the CDR3, the DNA is TGCGCCAGCAGCAGAGAAGAACTCAGCCGGGACAGGGCCACCGGGGAGCTGTTTTTT. Protein sequence: CASSREELSRDRATGELFF.

This clonotype was recorded a few times. V gene TRBV20-1 combines with J gene TRBJ2-5; TRBD2 matches 11 bases. This CDR3 spans 14 amino acids. V lost 6 bases to trimming and J lost 5 bases; unmatched junction nucleotides: 8. Germline loops: CDR1 DFQATT, CDR2 SNEGSKA (reference sequence). The CDR3 DNA reads as TGCAGTGCCCTTTCGGCTAGCGGGAGGGAGACCCAGTACTTC. Translated: CSALSASGRETQYF.

This clonotype was observed a handful of times. The rearrangement uses TRBV3-1 and TRBJ1-1, with unresolved D. The CDR3 contains 12 residues. V dropped 5 bases and J dropped 11 bases, with 15 bases sitting between them. Looked up from germline, CDR1 is LGHDT and CDR2 is YNNKEL (reference sequence). The CDR3 DNA reads as TGTGCCAGCAGCGCTAACGGGCAGCGGGCTTTCTTT. It encodes CASSANGQRAFF.

The chain combines TRBV12-3 or TRBV12-4 with TRBJ2-7, with a tentative D call TRBD1 (5 bases). This CDR3 comprises 12 residues. V lost 6 bases, J lost 6 bases, and 12 bases lay in between. DNA for the CDR3: TGTGCCAGCAGCCCAGGGCCGGGCGAGCAGTACTTC. Its translation: CASSPGPGEQYF.